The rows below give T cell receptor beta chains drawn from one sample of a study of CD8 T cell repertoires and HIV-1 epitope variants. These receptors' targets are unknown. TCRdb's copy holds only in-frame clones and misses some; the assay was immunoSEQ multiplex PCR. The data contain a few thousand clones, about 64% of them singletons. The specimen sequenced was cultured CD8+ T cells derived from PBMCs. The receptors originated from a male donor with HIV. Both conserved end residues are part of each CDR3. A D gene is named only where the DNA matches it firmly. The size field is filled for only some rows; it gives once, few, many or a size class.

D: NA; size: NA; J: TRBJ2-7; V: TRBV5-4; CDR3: CASSLRGSYEQYF; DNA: TGTGCCAGCAGCCTCCGCGGCTCCTACGAGCAGTACTTC
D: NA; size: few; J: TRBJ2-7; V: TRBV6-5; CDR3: CASSYSILSGSYEQYF; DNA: TGTGCCAGCAGTTACTCGATTCTCTCCGGGAGTTACGAGCAGTACTTC
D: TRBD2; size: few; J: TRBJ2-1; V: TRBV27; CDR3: CASSFPFSGGPAEQFF; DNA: TGTGCCAGCAGTTTTCCCTTTAGCGGGGGGCCGGCGGAGCAGTTCTTC
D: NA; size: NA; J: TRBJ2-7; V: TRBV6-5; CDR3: CASKMRAPKDEQYF; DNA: TGTGCCAGCAAAATGCGGGCCCCCAAGGACGAGCAGTACTTC
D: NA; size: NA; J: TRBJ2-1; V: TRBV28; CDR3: CASSLAANEQFF; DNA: TGTGCCAGCAGTTTAGCGGCCAATGAGCAGTTCTTC
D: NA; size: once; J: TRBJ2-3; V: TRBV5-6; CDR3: CASSLKVRAGTDTQYF; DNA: TGTGCCAGCAGCTTGAAGGTACGGGCCGGCACAGATACGCAGTATTTT
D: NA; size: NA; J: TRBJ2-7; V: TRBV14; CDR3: CASSPTSSHREQYF; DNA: TGTGCCAGCAGTCCTACTAGCTCCCACCGGGAGCAGTACTTC
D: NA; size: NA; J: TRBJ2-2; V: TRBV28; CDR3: CASSSSSPTENTGELFF; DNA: TGTGCCAGCAGTTCAAGCTCCCCGACGGAAAACACCGGGGAGCTGTTTTTT
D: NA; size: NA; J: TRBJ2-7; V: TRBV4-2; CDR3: CASSLRAGEQYF; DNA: TGTGCCAGCAGCTTACGAGCGGGCGAGCAGTACTTC
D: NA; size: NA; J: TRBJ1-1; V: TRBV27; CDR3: CASSYLRQGPANTEAFF; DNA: TGTGCCAGCAGTTACCTGCGGCAGGGGCCTGCGAACACTGAAGCTTTCTTT
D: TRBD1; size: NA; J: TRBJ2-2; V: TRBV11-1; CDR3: CASSLEDRGPTGELFF; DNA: TGTGCCAGCAGCTTAGAGGACAGGGGGCCCACCGGGGAGCTGTTTTTT
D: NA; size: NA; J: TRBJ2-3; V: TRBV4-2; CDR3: CASSQEQGTDTQYF; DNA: TGTGCCAGCAGCCAGGAACAGGGCACAGATACGCAGTATTTT
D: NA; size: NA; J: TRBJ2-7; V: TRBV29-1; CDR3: CSALGRRGLGEQYF; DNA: TGCAGCGCCCTCGGAAGAAGGGGTTTAGGCGAGCAGTACTTC
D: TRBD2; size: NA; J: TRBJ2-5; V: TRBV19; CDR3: CASRGLAGQETQYF; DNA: TGTGCCAGTAGGGGACTAGCGGGACAAGAGACCCAGTACTTC